These T cell receptor beta chains were read from a single sample in a study of a mutant IDH1 vaccine in newly diagnosed glioma. Method: immunoSEQ multiplex PCR; TCRdb's copy keeps in-frame clones and lacks some. The table lists approximately 30,000 clones, approximately 78% of them singletons. Which antigens these TCRs recognize remains unknown. This material consisted of PBMCs, taken from a glioma patient whose treatment included an IDH1 peptide vaccine. Every receptor here comes from a woman aged 25 to 39 with glioma. The conserved cysteine and the conserved F or W are not part of the CDR3 here. Each record gives: J gene, V gene, CDR3 protein.

TRBJ1-1 | TRBV15 | ATSPRRKGTVNTEAF
TRBJ1-6 | TRBV6-1 | ASSPSNYNSPLH
TRBJ2-3 | TRBV6-5 | ASAEGVTSTDTQY
TRBJ2-7 | TRBV19 | ASSIRVQGVVPYEQY
TRBJ2-7 | TRBV27 | ASSLMWGQQYEQY
TRBJ1-2 | TRBV10-2 | ASSEGDGAGHYGYT
TRBJ2-7 | TRBV12-1 | ANSDRQRLVYEQY
TRBJ2-6 | TRBV7-3 | ASRPSGANVLT
TRBJ1-1 | TRBV10-3 | AISESIGAAEAF
TRBJ1-1 | TRBV5-1 | ASSFLQGGENTEAF
TRBJ1-5 | TRBV5-1 | ASSLEGINQPQH
TRBJ1-1 | TRBV9 | ASSRVTEAF
TRBJ1-2 | TRBV9 | ASSAGWVSGYT
TRBJ2-1 | TRBV5-8 | ASSTGLAGPYNEQF
TRBJ2-2 | TRBV5-1 | ASSLGSLERGTGELF
TRBJ1-2 | TRBV13 | ASTLSPGTHLGYT
TRBJ1-2 | TRBV15 | ATSRDWGDYGYT
TRBJ1-6 | TRBV19 | ASSIEGLQPHSPLH
TRBJ2-7 | TRBV4-3 | ASSRGMGYEQY
TRBJ2-5 | TRBV30 | AFTGGNEETQY
TRBJ1-5 | TRBV7-9 | ASSLVLGTDNQPQH
TRBJ2-7 | TRBV5-1 | ASSSLDRPWEQY